This T cell receptor (beta chain) came from a study of control samples from healthy donors and cancer patients. CDR1 SGDLS and CDR2 YYNGEE come from the germline V gene. The V gene lost 0 bases and the J gene lost 0 bases, with 9 bases spanning the gap. This CDR3 has 15 residues. Profiled with immunoSEQ multiplex PCR; TCRdb holds only in-frame clones, not every one. The repertoire holds about 230,000 clones, with over 70% as singletons. The sample consisted of PBMCs. The V call is TRBV9, the J call TRBJ1-1; D perhaps matches TRBD1 (6 bases). The source is a woman aged 55-70 years with lung cancer. The CDR3: CASSVVQGLNTEAFF. The CDR3 DNA sequence: TGTGCCAGCAGCGTAGTCCAGGGGTTGAACACTGAAGCTTTCTTT.